This T cell receptor beta chain stems from a study of blood T cells in healthy people across ages. Study-level points and caveats: In these data, TCR beta diversity tracked strongly with naive T cell percentage.

With a J-beta primer mix and a sample-barcoded 5' primer, a second PCR ran about 6 to 11 cycles. In TCRdb, the 5' RACE reads were re-called with MiXCR into one record per CDR3 protein. This table has some 920,000 distinct CDR3 sequences, just over 50% appearing once. This CDR3 has 15 amino acids. For every donor, a draw yielded roughly 10 milliliters of peripheral blood. Remarks on this clonotype: Its antigen is not identified.

This sequence was found in a woman aged 60-75 years in good health. The V call is TRBV12-3 or TRBV12-4, the J call TRBJ2-4; a possible D gene is TRBD2 (6 bases). TRBJ2-7 matches the DNA end more closely, so the J call is doubtful. The sequenced material came from blood. DNA of the CDR3: TGTGCCAGCAGTTCCGAAACTAGCTCCGCCTACGAGCAGTACTTC. As protein: CASSSETSSAYEQYF.